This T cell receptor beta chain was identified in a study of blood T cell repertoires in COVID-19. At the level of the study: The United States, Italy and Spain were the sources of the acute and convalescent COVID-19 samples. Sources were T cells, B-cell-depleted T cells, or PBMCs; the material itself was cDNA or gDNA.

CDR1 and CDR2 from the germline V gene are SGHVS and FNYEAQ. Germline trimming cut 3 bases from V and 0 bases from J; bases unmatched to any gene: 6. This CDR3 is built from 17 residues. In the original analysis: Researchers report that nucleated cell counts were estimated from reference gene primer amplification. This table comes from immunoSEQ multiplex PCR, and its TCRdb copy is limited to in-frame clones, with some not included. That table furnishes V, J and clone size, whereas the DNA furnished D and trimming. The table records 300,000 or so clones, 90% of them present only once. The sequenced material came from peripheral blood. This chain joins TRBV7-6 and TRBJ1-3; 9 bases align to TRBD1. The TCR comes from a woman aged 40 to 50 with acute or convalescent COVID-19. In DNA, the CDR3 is TGTGCCAGCAGCTTTAGGACAGGGGACCTCTCTGGAAACACCATATATTTT. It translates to CASSFRTGDLSGNTIYF.